These 4 T cell receptor beta chains originate from one sample sequenced in a study of beta chain features in type 1 diabetes. Sequenced material consisted of expressed TCRB transcripts (all of the isolated RNA was reverse transcribed). Only in-frame clones appear in the TCRdb table, and some are missing; sequencing was by immunoSEQ multiplex PCR. The sample lists roughly 400,000 clones, over 13% occurring once. The sequencing sample was made of naive CD4+ T cells from blood. These receptors all stem from a young woman in good health.

V usage is TRBV18 and J usage is TRBJ2-5, with D uncertain. The CDR3 is 13 amino acids. Germline CDR1 is KGHSH and CDR2 is LQKENI. Trimming took off 4 bases at V and 3 bases at J, with 9 bases between the two ends. The CDR3 protein is CASSRSQEETQYF. CDR3 coding DNA: TGTGCCAGCTCACGGTCCCAGGAAGAGACCCAGTACTTC.

This clone has a handful of counts. The chain uses TRBV28 and TRBJ2-7, with TRBD2 matching over 10 bases. V was clipped by 1 base and J by 0 bases; unmatched bases: 3. This CDR3 spans 16 amino acids. Germline V lookup: CDR1 MDHEN, CDR2 SYDVKM. In DNA form, the CDR3 reads TGTGCCAGCAGTTTATCGACTAGCGGGCGCTCCTACGAGCAGTACTTC. Encoded protein: CASSLSTSGRSYEQYF.

The chain combines TRBV2 with TRBJ2-7, with a tentative D call TRBD2 (6 bases). Germline V lookup: CDR1 SNHLY, CDR2 FYNNEI. The CDR3 has 12 residues. Trimming cost V 3 bases and J 3 bases, with 6 bases left between them. CDR3 sequence (DNA): TGTGCCAGCAGTGACGGGAGCTACGAGCAGTACTTC. This codes for CASSDGSYEQYF. Based on the CDR3 plus reference TRBV2 and TRBJ2-7, the full variable domain is EPEVTQTPSHQVTQMGQEVILRCVPISNHLYFYWYRQILGQKVEFLVSFYNNEISEKSEIFDDQFSVERPDGSNFTLKIRSTKLEDSAMYFCASSDGSYEQYFGPGTRLTVT.

A word on this clone: Mismatch with germline at one junction end may stem from a read error. In DNA form, the CDR3 reads TGTGCTAGCAGCATTAGCGGGACGCAGTATTTT. Protein sequence: CASSISGTQYF. This chain uses TRBV7-7 with TRBJ2-3, with 7 bases aligning to TRBD2. Germline CDR1 reads SSHAT; CDR2 reads FNYEAQ (reference sequence). The CDR3 has 11 residues.